This T cell receptor beta chain was captured in a study of blood T cell repertoires in COVID-19. Trimming removed 4 bases at V and 5 bases at J, with 15 bases between. The CDR3 has 14 amino acids. Looked up from germline, CDR1 is SQVTM and CDR2 is ANQGSEA. The repertoire was sequenced with immunoSEQ multiplex PCR; TCRdb's copy has only in-frame clones and lacks some. Of tens of thousands of clones listed, around 90% are singletons. The chain is built from TRBV29-1 and TRBJ1-5, with TRBD1 as a possible D gene (6 bases). Material for sequencing was peripheral blood. The TCR sequence derives from a woman in her 50s with acute or convalescent COVID-19. CDR3 protein: CSVATTGTYQPQHF. The CDR3 region has the DNA TGCAGCGTTGCGACGACAGGAACTTATCAGCCCCAGCATTTT.